Below, one T cell receptor beta chain is given with its context. Its cognate antigen is unknown. This sample is drawn from a study of T cell responses to AZD1222 COVID-19 vaccine. The study pooled second doses at about 4 or about 12 weeks. V lost 3 bases and J lost 1, with 5 bases in between. Germline values: CDR1 SGHTA, CDR2 FQGNSA. CDR3 size: 13 residues. Study observations and caveats: Baseline testing showed seropositivity in only 6 or 7 AZD1222 recipients. Increased Spike-specific TCR breadth and depth were observed after two AZD1222 doses. Donors were chiefly white British, with a greater number of females, and clonal diversity was perhaps underestimated.

The repertoire was sequenced with immunoSEQ multiplex PCR; TCRdb's copy has only in-frame clones and lacks some. The table includes some 150,000 clones, 87% detected once. The chain joins TRBV7-2 to TRBJ2-3; D is unclear. The TCR was taken from an adult who received the AZD1222 COVID-19 vaccine. The sample here was peripheral blood, taken 28 days after the second AZD1222 dose. CDR3 DNA: TGTGCCAGCAGCTTCAGCGGCACAGATACGCAGTATTTT. Amino acid sequence: CASSFSGTDTQYF. Filled out from reference TRBV7-2 and TRBJ2-3, the complete variable domain reads GAGVSQSPSNKVTEKGKDVELRCDPISGHTALYWYRQSLGQGLEFLIYFQGNSAPDKSGLPSDRFSAERTGGSVSTLTIQRTQQEDSAVYLCASSFSGTDTQYFGPGTRLTVL.